These 23 T cell receptor beta chains came from one sample sequenced in a study of preoperative IRX-2 immunotherapy in early breast cancer. Sequenced by immunoSEQ multiplex PCR; TCRdb stores in-frame clones only, minus some. The sample yields more than 3,000 clones, about four fifths seen once. Treatment denoted: preoperative locoregional IRX-2 cytokine immunotherapy. Sequencing was performed on tumor tissue, taken after IRX-2 immunotherapy. Receptors were obtained from a human donor with breast cancer.

The V and J genes are TRBV18 and TRBJ1-3; D not resolved. CDR3 length: 17 residues. Germline CDR1 reads KGHSH; CDR2 reads LQKENI. V lost 3 bases, J lost 2 bases, and 17 bases lay in between. The CDR3 bases are TGTGCCAGCTCACCCCAAGGACGGATCGACACTGGAAACACCATATATTTT. It translates to CASSPQGRIDTGNTIYF. Full variable domain (missing parts from reference TRBV18 and TRBJ1-3): NAGVMQNPRHLVRRRGQEARLRCSPMKGHSHVYWYRQLPEEGLKFMVYLQKENIIDESGMPKERFSAEFPKEGPSILRIQQVVRGDSAAYFCASSPQGRIDTGNTIYFGEGSWLTVV.

The CDR3 spells CAWSQDSGETQYF. The CDR3 bases are TGTGCCTGGAGTCAGGACTCAGGAGAGACCCAGTACTTC. The chain links TRBV30 to TRBJ2-5, with a tentative D call TRBD2 (5 bases). CDR3 size: 13 residues. Germline lookup yields CDR1 GTSNPN and CDR2 SVGIG (reference sequence). V shed 2 bases and J shed 4 bases, with 11 bases lying between them.

This clone was seen once. The chain employs TRBV29-1 and TRBJ2-3, with 9 bases identical to TRBD2. The CDR3 covers 13 residues. CDR1 is SQVTM and CDR2 is ANQGSEA in the germline V gene. V was clipped by 8 bases and J by 3 bases; unmatched bases: 6. CDR3 sequence: CSTSRGGTDTQYF. CDR3 nucleotides: TGCAGCACCTCGCGGGGGGGTACAGATACGCAGTATTTT.

The CDR3 reads CASSLWEGNQPQHF. Written as DNA, the CDR3 is TGTGCCAGCAGCTTATGGGAGGGCAATCAGCCCCAGCATTTT. The rearrangement links TRBV11-3 to TRBJ1-5; D unresolved. The CDR3 is 14 amino acids. The V end lost 2 bases, the J end lost 2 bases, and 7 bases lay between the germline ends. Germline loops: CDR1 SGHNT, CDR2 YENEEA.

The chain is built from TRBV6-8 and TRBJ2-7, with 12 bases that match TRBD1. The CDR3 totals 16 residues. The V and J ends lost 5 bases and 3 bases, in that order; junction bases with no gene match: 8. CDR1 is MNHGY and CDR2 is SAAAGT in the germline V gene. CDR3 DNA: TGTGCCAGCAGTCCGGCCGGGACAGGGGGCGACTACGAGCAGTACTTC. It codes for CASSPAGTGGDYEQYF.

CDR3 in DNA: TGTGCCACCAAAGGGGGGCTAGCGGATTACAATGAGCAGTTCTTC. Residues: CATKGGLADYNEQFF. This sequence joins TRBV6-8 and TRBJ2-1, with D maybe TRBD2 (7 bases). The CDR3 covers 15 residues. V was trimmed by 10 bases and J by 4 bases, leaving 20 bases between them. In germline, CDR1 is MNHGY, CDR2 SAAAGT.

The chain recombines TRBV11-3 with TRBJ2-2; 8 positions match TRBD2. Germline trimming cut 5 bases from V and 4 bases from J; bases unmatched to any gene: 9. The CDR3 has 16 amino acids. Germline values: CDR1 SGHNT, CDR2 YENEEA. CDR3 coding DNA: TGTGCCAGCAGCCGCGGTATAGCGGGGTTCACCGGGGAGCTGTTTTTT. Its protein product is CASSRGIAGFTGELFF.

Here the CDR3 reads CASSYATGVNTEAFF. The CDR3 coding sequence is TGTGCCAGCAGTTATGCTACCGGGGTGAACACTGAAGCTTTCTTT. V usage is TRBV6-8 and J usage is TRBJ1-1; the D is unclear. The germline CDR1 and CDR2 sequences are MNHGY and SAAAGT. The CDR3 is 15 residues long. With 3 bases removed from V and 0 bases from J, the gap between germline ends came to 11 bases.

The chain couples TRBV18 to TRBJ2-1; 10 bases match TRBD2. Germline lookup yields CDR1 KGHSH and CDR2 LQKENI. After removal of 6 bases from V and 5 bases from J, the junction contained 4 bases not matched to a gene. The CDR3 length is 14 residues. The CDR3 is CASSTGLADNEQFF. Written as DNA, the CDR3 is TGTGCCAGCTCCACCGGACTAGCGGACAATGAGCAGTTCTTC.

This chain uses TRBV9 with TRBJ2-3, with D tentatively TRBD2 (5 bases). The CDR3 runs 14 residues. The V end lost 5 bases, the J end lost 9 bases, and 19 bases lay between the germline ends. From germline, CDR1 is SGDLS and CDR2 YYNGEE. CDR3 coding DNA: TGTGCCAGCAGTGAAGTAGGAGGCGGAGGAACGCAGTATTTT. It yields the protein CASSEVGGGGTQYF.

This clone was counted once. The chain uses TRBV6-8 and TRBJ1-1, with D possibly matching TRBD1 (6 bases). V was cut by 7 bases and J by 6 bases, with 27 bases left in between. The germline CDR1 and CDR2 sequences are MNHGY and SAAAGT. The CDR3 contains 17 residues. CDR3 coding DNA: TGTGCCAGCACCCAAACGGGGCCAAGAAGTAGGGGGGCTGAAGCTTTCTTT. Protein product: CASTQTGPRSRGAEAFF.

DNA for the CDR3: TGTGCCAGTAACTCTCCCCGGGACAGGGTCGTTTTTCGCGAGCAGTACTTC. Its protein is CASNSPRDRVVFREQYF. The chain uses TRBV19 and TRBJ2-7; 9 bases match TRBD1. Trimming took 7 bases from V and 6 from J; bases not matched to a gene: 19. The CDR3 runs 17 residues. Germline assignment: CDR1 LNHDA and CDR2 SQIVND (reference sequence).

The chain combines TRBV7-6 with TRBJ2-3; TRBD2 agrees at 12 bases. V lost 5 bases, J lost 2 bases, and 5 bases stayed unmatched. The germline CDR1 and CDR2 sequences are SGHVS and FNYEAQ. This CDR3 is 16 amino acids long. The DNA of the CDR3 is TGTGCCAGCAGCAAAACTAGCGGGGGGCCCACAGATACGCAGTATTTT. Protein sequence: CASSKTSGGPTDTQYF.

There are a few counts of this clone. The chain recombines TRBV12-2 with TRBJ2-5; no check of the table's D call, TRBD1, against the DNA was made. TRBV12-2 represents a pseudogene. The CDR3 has 14 amino acids. The CDR3: CATFPRGKSLSQYF. CDR3 bases: TGTGCCACGTTTCCAAGGGGAAAGTCGTTGTCCCAGTACTTC.

The chain joins TRBV19 to TRBJ1-4; D is uncertain. The CDR3 covers 15 residues. Trimming pared 7 bases from V and 7 bases from J, leaving 19 bases between. Germline V lookup: CDR1 LNHDA, CDR2 SQIVND (reference sequence). The CDR3 loop is CASTHLGIGGEKLFF. The CDR3 coding sequence is TGTGCCAGTACCCATCTGGGGATAGGAGGTGAAAAACTGTTTTTT. Full variable domain (missing parts from reference TRBV19 and TRBJ1-4): DGGITQSPKYLFRKEGQNVTLSCEQNLNHDAMYWYRQDPGQGLRLIYYSQIVNDFQKGDIAEGYSVSREKKESFPLTVTSAQKNPTAFYLCASTHLGIGGEKLFFGSGTQLSVL.

The chain joins TRBV14 to TRBJ2-5; D remains ambiguous. V dropped 1 base and J dropped 7 bases, with 16 bases sitting between them. The CDR3 loop spans 15 amino acids. Per the germline V gene, CDR1 is SGHDN and CDR2 is FVKESK. In nucleotides, the CDR3 is TGTGCCAGCAGCCAAGTAGGGCGAGAGGTGGGGACCCAGTACTTC. It codes for CASSQVGREVGTQYF.

In its sample, this clone was seen a few times. V and J are TRBV18 and TRBJ1-4; D remains ambiguous. CDR3 length: 15 residues. Looked up from germline, CDR1 is KGHSH and CDR2 is LQKENI. V lost 2 bases, J lost 8 bases, and 15 bases lay in between. In nucleotides, the CDR3 is TGTGCCAGCTCACCATACGGTCCCACGAGCGAAAAACTGTTTTTT. This sequence encodes CASSPYGPTSEKLFF.

The V gene is TRBV7-7, the J gene TRBJ1-3; possibly TRBD1 for D (5 bases). This CDR3 has 15 residues. Germline V gives CDR1 SSHAT, CDR2 FNYEAQ (reference sequence). With 6 bases removed from V and 0 bases from J, the gap between germline ends came to 12 bases. Here the CDR3 reads CASRAGLSSGNTIYF. CDR3 nucleotide sequence: TGTGCCAGCAGGGCAGGGTTGAGCTCTGGAAACACCATATATTTT.

The CDR3 is CAWSMGYQQPQHF. The CDR3 DNA reads as TGTGCCTGGAGTATGGGCTATCAACAGCCCCAGCATTTT. The chain couples TRBV30 to TRBJ1-5, with D unresolved. Trimming shortened V by 2 bases and J by 7 bases, and 12 bases separated the two germline ends. Germline CDR1 GTSNPN, CDR2 SVGIG (reference sequence). CDR3 length: 13 residues.

The chain couples TRBV15 to TRBJ2-2, with a weak D call TRBD1 (5 bases). The germline V and J ends were trimmed by 0 bases and 1 base, with 12 bases remaining between them. The CDR3 length is 17 residues. The germline gives CDR1 LNHNV, CDR2 YYDKDF (reference sequence). CDR3 bases: TGTGCCACCAGCAGAGATCTGGTGACAGAGAACACCGGGGAGCTGTTTTTT. Translating it yields CATSRDLVTENTGELFF.

This chain joins TRBV28 and TRBJ1-4; tentatively, D is TRBD1 (5 bases). CDR3 length: 17 amino acids. V gave up 5 bases and J gave up 7 bases, with 23 bases separating them. Germline CDR1 reads MDHEN; CDR2 reads SYDVKM. In nucleotides, the CDR3 is TGTGCCAGCAGTCCGGGCCCCGGGCGCGAAGGGGCTGAAAAACTGTTTTTT. Protein product: CASSPGPGREGAEKLFF.

The chain joins TRBV19 to TRBJ2-3, with 15 bases fitting TRBD2. The V gene end was trimmed by 3 bases and the J gene end by 0 bases; junction bases not matched to a gene: 1. This CDR3 region has 17 residues. Germline CDR1 reads LNHDA; CDR2 reads SQIVND (reference sequence). CDR3 protein: CASSMGLAGGSTDTQYF. In nucleotides, the CDR3 is TGTGCCAGTAGTATGGGACTAGCGGGGGGCAGCACAGATACGCAGTATTTT.

This chain uses TRBV18 with TRBJ2-1; D remains unclear. CDR1 and CDR2 from the germline V gene are KGHSH and LQKENI. The germline V and J ends were trimmed by 2 bases and 10 bases, with 12 bases remaining between them. The CDR3 totals 13 residues. The CDR3 DNA reads TGTGCCAGCTCACCAAGTATATCCAACGAGCAGTTCTTC. This translates into CASSPSISNEQFF.